A single sample gave rise to the 5 T cell receptor beta chains below, sequenced in a study of T cell responses to AZD1222 COVID-19 vaccine. TCRdb's copy holds only in-frame clones and misses some; the assay was immunoSEQ multiplex PCR. The table records some 130,000 clones, more than 75% of them present only once. This specimen was peripheral blood, taken on day 0 of AZD1222 vaccination. These receptor sequences come from an adult in good health.

V is TRBV19 and J is TRBJ1-2, with TRBD1 identical over 11 bases. Germline V lookup: CDR1 LNHDA, CDR2 SQIVND (reference sequence). The CDR3 length is 15 residues. The V segment lost 3 bases and the J segment 6 bases; nucleotides outside the gene matches: 6. CDR3 DNA: TGTGCCAGTAGTATTCCCGGGACAGGGGGGAATGGCTACACCTTC. The encoded protein is CASSIPGTGGNGYTF.

The chain couples TRBV19 to TRBJ1-5, with TRBD1 matching over 10 bases. This CDR3 spans 14 amino acids. The germline V gene has CDR1 LNHDA and CDR2 SQIVND (reference sequence). J gave up 5 bases and V 5 bases, and 3 bases lay outside the gene matches. CDR3: CASSHDRGHQPQHF. For the CDR3, the DNA is TGTGCCAGTAGTCACGACAGGGGGCATCAGCCCCAGCATTTT.

The V call is TRBV15, the J call TRBJ2-1; 7 bases align to TRBD2. V trimming: 1 base; J trimming: 9 bases; junction bases outside the gene matches: 15. The CDR3 length is 17 residues. Germline lookup yields CDR1 LNHNV and CDR2 YYDKDF (reference sequence). The CDR3 protein is CATSRVRAAGREGEQFF. CDR3 nucleotide sequence: TGTGCCACCAGCAGAGTTCGTGCTGCTGGGAGGGAAGGTGAGCAGTTCTTC. Full variable domain (rest looked up from reference TRBV15 and TRBJ2-1): DAMVIQNPRYQVTQFGKPVTLSCSQTLNHNVMYWYQQKSSQAPKLLFHYYDKDFNNEADTPDNFQSRRPNTSFCFLDIRSPGLGDTAMYLCATSRVRAAGREGEQFFGPGTRLTVL.

This rearrangement joins TRBV5-5 to TRBJ2-3; possibly TRBD2 for D (6 bases). V dropped 10 bases and J dropped 4 bases, with 19 bases sitting between them. The CDR3 runs 14 residues. The germline V gene encodes CDR1 SGHKS and CDR2 YYEKEE (reference sequence). CDR3 residues: CAGSRDSPSDTQYF. In DNA form, the CDR3 reads TGTGCCGGCTCGCGGGACTCCCCGTCAGATACGCAGTATTTT.

The J gene is TRBJ1-4, the V gene TRBV19; the D is unclear. Trimming left V 3 bases short and J 8 bases short, with 19 bases between. Germline CDR1 is LNHDA and CDR2 is SQIVND (reference sequence). The CDR3 has 16 residues. CDR3 protein: CASSIQARQFREKLFF. The DNA for the CDR3 is TGTGCCAGTAGTATCCAGGCCCGGCAGTTCCGCGAAAAACTGTTTTTT.